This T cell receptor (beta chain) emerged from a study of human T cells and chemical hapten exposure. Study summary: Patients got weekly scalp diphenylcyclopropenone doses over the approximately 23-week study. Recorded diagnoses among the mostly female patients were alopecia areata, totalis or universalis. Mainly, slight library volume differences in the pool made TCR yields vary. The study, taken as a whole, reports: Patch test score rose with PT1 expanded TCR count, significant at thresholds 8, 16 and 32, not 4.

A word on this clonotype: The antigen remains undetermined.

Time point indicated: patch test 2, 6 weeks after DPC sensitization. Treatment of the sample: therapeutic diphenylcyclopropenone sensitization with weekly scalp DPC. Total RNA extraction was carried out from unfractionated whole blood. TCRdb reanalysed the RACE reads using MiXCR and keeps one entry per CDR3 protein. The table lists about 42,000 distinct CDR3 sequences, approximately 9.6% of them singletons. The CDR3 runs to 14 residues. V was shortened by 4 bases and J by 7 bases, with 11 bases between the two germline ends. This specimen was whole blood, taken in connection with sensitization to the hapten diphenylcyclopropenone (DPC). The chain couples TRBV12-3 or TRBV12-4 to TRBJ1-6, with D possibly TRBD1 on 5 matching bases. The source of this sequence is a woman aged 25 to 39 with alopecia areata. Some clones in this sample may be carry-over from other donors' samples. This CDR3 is CASSSTVRNSPLHF. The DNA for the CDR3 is TGTGCCAGCAGTTCGACAGTAAGAAATTCACCCCTCCACTTT.